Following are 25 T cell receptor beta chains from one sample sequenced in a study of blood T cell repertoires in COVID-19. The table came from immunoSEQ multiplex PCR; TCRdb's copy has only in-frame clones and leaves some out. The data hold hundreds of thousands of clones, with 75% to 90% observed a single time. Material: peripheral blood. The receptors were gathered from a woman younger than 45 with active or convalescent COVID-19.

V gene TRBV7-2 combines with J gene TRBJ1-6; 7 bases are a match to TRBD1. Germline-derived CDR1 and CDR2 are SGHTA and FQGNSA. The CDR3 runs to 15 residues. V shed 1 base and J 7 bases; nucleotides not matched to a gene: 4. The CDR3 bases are TGTGCCAGCAGCTTAGGACAGGGAGTCAATTCACCCCTCCACTTT. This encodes CASSLGQGVNSPLHF.

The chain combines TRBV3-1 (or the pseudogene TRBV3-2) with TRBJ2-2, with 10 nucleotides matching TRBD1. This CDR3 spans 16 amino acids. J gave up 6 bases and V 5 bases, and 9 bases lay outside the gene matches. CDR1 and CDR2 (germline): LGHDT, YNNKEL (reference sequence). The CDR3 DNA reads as TGTGCCAGCAGCTACCACGGGACAGGGGAATCCGGGGAGCTGTTTTTT. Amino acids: CASSYHGTGESGELFF.

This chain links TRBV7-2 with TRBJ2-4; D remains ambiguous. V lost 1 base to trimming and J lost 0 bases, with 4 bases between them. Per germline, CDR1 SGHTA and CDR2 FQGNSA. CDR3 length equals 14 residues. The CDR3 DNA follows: TGTGCCAGCAGCTTAGAACTAGCCAAAAACATTCAGTACTTC. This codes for CASSLELAKNIQYF.

CDR3 in amino acids: CASSQEKAGRHTNSPLHF. In DNA form, the CDR3 reads TGCGCCAGCAGCCAAGAAAAGGCGGGGAGGCATACTAATTCACCCCTCCACTTT. The V gene is TRBV4-1, the J gene TRBJ1-6; no clear D. The V end was cut by 0 bases, the J end by 6 bases, with 18 bases between. In germline, CDR1 is MGHRA, CDR2 YSYEKL. The CDR3 consists of 18 residues.

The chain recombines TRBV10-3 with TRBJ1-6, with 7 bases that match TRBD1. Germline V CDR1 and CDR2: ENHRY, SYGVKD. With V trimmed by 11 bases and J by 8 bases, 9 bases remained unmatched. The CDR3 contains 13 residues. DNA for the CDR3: TGTGCCGCCCGGGGGACAGCAGATTCACCCCTCCACTTT. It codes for CAARGTADSPLHF.

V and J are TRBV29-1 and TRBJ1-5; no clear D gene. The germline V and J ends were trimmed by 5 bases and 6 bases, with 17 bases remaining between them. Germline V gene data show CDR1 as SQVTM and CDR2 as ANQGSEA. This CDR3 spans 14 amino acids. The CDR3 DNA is TGCAGCGTTTCCCGCGAGGGAGGAGGTCAGCCCCAGCATTTT. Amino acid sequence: CSVSREGGGQPQHF.

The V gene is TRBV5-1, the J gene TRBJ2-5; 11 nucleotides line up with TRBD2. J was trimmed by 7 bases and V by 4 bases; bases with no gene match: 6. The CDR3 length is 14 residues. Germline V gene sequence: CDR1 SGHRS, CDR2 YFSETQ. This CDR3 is CASSDTSGGGTQYF. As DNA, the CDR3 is TGCGCCAGCAGCGATACTAGCGGGGGCGGGACCCAGTACTTC.

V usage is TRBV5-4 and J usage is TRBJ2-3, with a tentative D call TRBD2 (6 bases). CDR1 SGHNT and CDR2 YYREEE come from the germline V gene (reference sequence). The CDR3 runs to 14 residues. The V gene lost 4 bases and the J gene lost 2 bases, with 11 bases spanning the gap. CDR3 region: CASSRGGYTDTQYF. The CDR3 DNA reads TGTGCCAGCAGCCGTGGGGGGTACACAGATACGCAGTATTTT.

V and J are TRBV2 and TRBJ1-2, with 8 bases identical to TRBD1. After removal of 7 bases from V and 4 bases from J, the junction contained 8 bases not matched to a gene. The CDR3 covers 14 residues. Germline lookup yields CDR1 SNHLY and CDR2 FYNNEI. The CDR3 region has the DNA TGTGCCAGCATGACTGGACAGGGCGGCTATGGCTACACCTTC. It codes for CASMTGQGGYGYTF.

The CDR3 region has the DNA TGTGCCTGGATTCAAGCGGGAGGTAACGAGCAGTACTTC. Amino acids: CAWIQAGGNEQYF. The genes are TRBV30 and TRBJ2-7, with 9 bases identical to TRBD2. Germline trimming cut 4 bases from V and 5 bases from J; bases unmatched to any gene: 6. This CDR3 comprises 13 residues. From germline, CDR1 is GTSNPN and CDR2 SVGIG (reference sequence).

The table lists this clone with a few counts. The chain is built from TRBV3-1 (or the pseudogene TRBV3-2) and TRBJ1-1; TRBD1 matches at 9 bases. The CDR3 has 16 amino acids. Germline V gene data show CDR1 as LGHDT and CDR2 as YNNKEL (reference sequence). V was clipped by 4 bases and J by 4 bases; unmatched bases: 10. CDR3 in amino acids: CASSLHGTGSVTEAFF. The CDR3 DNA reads TGTGCCAGCAGCCTTCACGGGACAGGGAGCGTCACTGAAGCTTTCTTT.

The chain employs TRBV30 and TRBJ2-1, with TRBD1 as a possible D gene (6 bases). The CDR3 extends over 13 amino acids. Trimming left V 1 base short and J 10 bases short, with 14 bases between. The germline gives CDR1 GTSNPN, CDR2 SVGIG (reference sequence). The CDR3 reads CAWSGLTGFEQFF. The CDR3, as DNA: TGTGCCTGGAGTGGTCTGACAGGTTTCGAGCAGTTCTTC.

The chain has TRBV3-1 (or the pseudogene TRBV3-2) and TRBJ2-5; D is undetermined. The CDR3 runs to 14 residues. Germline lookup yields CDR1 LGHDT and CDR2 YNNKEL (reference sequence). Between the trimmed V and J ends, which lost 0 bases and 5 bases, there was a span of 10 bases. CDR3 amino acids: CASSQDAAEETQYF. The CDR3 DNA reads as TGTGCCAGCAGCCAAGATGCCGCGGAGGAGACCCAGTACTTC.

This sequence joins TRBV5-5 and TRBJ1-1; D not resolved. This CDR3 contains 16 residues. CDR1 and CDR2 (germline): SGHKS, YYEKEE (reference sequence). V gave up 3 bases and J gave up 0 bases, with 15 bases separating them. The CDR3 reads CASSSGQTSVNTEAFF. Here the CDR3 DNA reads TGTGCCAGCAGCTCGGGTCAGACCTCCGTGAACACTGAAGCTTTCTTT.

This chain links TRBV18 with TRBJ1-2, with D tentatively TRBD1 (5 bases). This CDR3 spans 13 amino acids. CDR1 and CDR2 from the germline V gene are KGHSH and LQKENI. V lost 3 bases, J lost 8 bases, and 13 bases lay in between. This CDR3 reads CASSPGGGRGYTF. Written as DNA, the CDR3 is TGTGCCAGCTCACCCGGGGGGGGACGCGGCTACACCTTC.

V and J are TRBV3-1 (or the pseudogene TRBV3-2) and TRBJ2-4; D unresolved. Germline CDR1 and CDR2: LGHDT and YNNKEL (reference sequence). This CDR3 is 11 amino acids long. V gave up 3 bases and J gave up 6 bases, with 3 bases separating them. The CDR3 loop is CASSHSNIQYF. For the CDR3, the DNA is TGTGCCAGCAGCCACTCAAACATTCAGTACTTC.

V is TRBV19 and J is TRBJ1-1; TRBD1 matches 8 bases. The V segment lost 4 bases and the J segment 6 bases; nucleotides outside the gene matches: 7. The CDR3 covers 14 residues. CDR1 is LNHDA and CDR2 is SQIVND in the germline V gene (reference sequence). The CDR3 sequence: CASSNPTGVAEAFF. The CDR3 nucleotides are TGTGCCAGTAGTAACCCGACAGGGGTGGCTGAAGCTTTCTTT.

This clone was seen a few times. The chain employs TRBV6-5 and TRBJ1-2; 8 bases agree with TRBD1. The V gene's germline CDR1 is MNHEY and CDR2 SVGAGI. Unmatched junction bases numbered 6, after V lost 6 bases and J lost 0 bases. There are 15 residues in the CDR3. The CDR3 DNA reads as TGTGCCAGCAGCCAGGGGGCCCCACCTAACTATGGCTACACCTTC. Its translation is CASSQGAPPNYGYTF.

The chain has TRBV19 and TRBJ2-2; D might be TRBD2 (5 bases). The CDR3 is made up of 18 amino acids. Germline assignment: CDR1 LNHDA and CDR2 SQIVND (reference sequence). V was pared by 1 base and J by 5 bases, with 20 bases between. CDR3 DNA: TGTGCCAGTAGTATAGGAGCACGGTCAGCGGAATTTACCGGGGAGCTGTTTTTT. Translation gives CASSIGARSAEFTGELFF.

Here the CDR3 reads CASSPPSGRAVDTQYF. The CDR3 DNA reads TGTGCCAGTAGTCCCCCTAGCGGGAGGGCCGTAGATACGCAGTATTTT. The chain uses TRBV19 and TRBJ2-3; 12 nucleotides line up with TRBD2. CDR3 size: 16 residues. Looked up from germline, CDR1 is LNHDA and CDR2 is SQIVND (reference sequence). V lost 5 bases, J lost 5 bases, and 8 bases stayed unmatched.

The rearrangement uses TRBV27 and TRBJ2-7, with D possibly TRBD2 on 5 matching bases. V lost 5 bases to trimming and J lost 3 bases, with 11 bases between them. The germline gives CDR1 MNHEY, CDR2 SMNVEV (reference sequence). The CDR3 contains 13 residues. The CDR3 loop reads CASSATINYEQYF. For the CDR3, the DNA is TGTGCCAGCAGTGCGACTATCAACTACGAGCAGTACTTC.

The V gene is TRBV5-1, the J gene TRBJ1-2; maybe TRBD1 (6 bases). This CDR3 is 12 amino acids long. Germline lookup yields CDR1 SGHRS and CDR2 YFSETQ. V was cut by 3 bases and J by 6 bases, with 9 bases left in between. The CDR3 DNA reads TGCGCCAGCAGCTCCAAGGGGGATGGCTACACCTTC. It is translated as CASSSKGDGYTF.

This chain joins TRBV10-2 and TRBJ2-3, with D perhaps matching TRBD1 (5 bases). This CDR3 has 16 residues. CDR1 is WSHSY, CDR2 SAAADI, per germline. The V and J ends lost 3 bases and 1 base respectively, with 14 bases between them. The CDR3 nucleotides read TGCGCCAGCAGTGATGACAGCCGATTCGGCACAGATACGCAGTATTTT. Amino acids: CASSDDSRFGTDTQYF.

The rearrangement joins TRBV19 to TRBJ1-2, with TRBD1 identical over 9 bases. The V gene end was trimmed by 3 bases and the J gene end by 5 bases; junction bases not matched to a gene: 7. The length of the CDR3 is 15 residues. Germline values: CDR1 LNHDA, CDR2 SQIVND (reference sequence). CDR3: CASSIVDGTGYGYTF. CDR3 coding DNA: TGTGCCAGTAGTATTGTGGACGGGACAGGGTATGGCTACACCTTC.

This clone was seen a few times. In DNA, the CDR3 is TGTGCCAGCAGCCAAGTGGGGACAGGGGTCGCTGAAGCTTTCTTT. This translates into CASSQVGTGVAEAFF. The chain combines TRBV3-1 (or the pseudogene TRBV3-2) with TRBJ1-1; 10 positions agree with TRBD1. The CDR3 extends over 15 amino acids. Germline V gene sequence: CDR1 LGHDT, CDR2 YNNKEL (reference sequence). V lost 1 base, J lost 6 bases, and 5 bases stayed unmatched.